This passage covers 15 T cell receptor beta chains from one sample sequenced in a study of Graves' ophthalmopathy and Graves' hyperthyroidism. Beta-chain TCR CDR3 regions were amplified from RNA transcripts. Amplification began with first-round RT-PCR using HTBI primers, then second-round multiplex PCR was performed. In TCRdb, the multiplex PCR reads were re-called with MiXCR into one record per CDR3 protein. The table records 150,000 to 200,000 distinct CDR3 sequences, 35% to 50% of them present only once. Material: peripheral blood. These receptors originate from a young man with Graves' ophthalmopathy.

For this clonotype: A clone one base away is much larger, so this may be a read error. This chain joins TRBV13 and TRBJ1-1; maybe TRBD1 (5 bases). Germline V gives CDR1 PRHDT, CDR2 FYEKMQ (reference sequence). The CDR3 sequence is 12 residues long. For the CDR3, the DNA is TGTGCCAGCGGCTGGGGGAACACTGAAGCTTCCTTT. Amino acids: CASGWGNTEASF.

In its sample, this clonotype was seen many times. The V call is TRBV24-1, the J call TRBJ2-1; D unclear. The CDR3 consists of 12 residues. Trimming took 9 bases from V and 10 from J, leaving 15 bases between them. Germline CDR1 and CDR2: KGHDR and SFDVKD. CDR3 bases: TGTGCCACCGGACCGCCGGGTGAAGAGCAGTTCTTC. Translating it yields CATGPPGEEQFF.

The chain has TRBV12-3 or TRBV12-4 and TRBJ1-2; D remains unclear. Trimming took off 6 bases at V and 6 bases at J, with 11 bases between the two ends. The CDR3 length is 12 residues. CDR3 coding DNA: TGTGCCAGCAGCCGCCACATAGATGGCTACACCTTC. Translating it yields CASSRHIDGYTF.

A few counts support this clonotype. V and J are TRBV20-1 and TRBJ2-7; D gene ambiguous. The V gene lost 6 bases and the J gene lost 6 bases, with 9 bases spanning the gap. The CDR3 is made up of 10 amino acids. Germline lookup yields CDR1 DFQATT and CDR2 SNEGSKA (reference sequence). The CDR3 DNA follows: TGCAGTGCACTGGTAGGCGAGCAGTACTTC. Protein sequence: CSALVGEQYF.

This clonotype has just one count. The V gene is TRBV7-8, the J gene TRBJ2-3; D could derive from TRBD1 or TRBD2 (5 bases each). V lost 3 bases, J lost 4 bases, and 11 bases lay in between. Germline lookup yields CDR1 SGHVS and CDR2 FQNEAQ. This CDR3 has 14 residues. This CDR3 is CASSFPGRPDTQYF. In DNA form, the CDR3 reads TGTGCCAGCAGCTTCCCGGGACGGCCAGATACGCAGTATTTT.

This clonotype was observed a single time. The V and J genes are TRBV12-3 or TRBV12-4 and TRBJ1-6; 8 bases line up with TRBD1. The V and J ends lost 7 bases and 7 bases, in that order; junction bases with no gene match: 6. This CDR3 contains 14 residues. This CDR3 is CASMVGTGNSPLHF. The CDR3 DNA is TGTGCCAGCATGGTGGGGACAGGCAATTCACCCCTCCACTTT.

This clonotype appeared a single time. The chain uses TRBV28 and TRBJ1-1; TRBD1 matches 10 bases. V shed 2 bases, J shed 8 bases, and the junction held 5 bases outside the gene matches. Germline values: CDR1 MDHEN, CDR2 SYDVKM. The CDR3 runs to 14 residues. The CDR3 DNA sequence: TGTGCCAGCAGTTTAGGAGGGGGACAGGGGGAAGCTTTCTTT. Its translation is CASSLGGGQGEAFF.

The genes are TRBV6-5 and TRBJ1-2; D might be TRBD1 (5 bases). The CDR3 has 14 residues. The V end was cut by 0 bases, the J end by 5 bases, with 10 bases between. Germline-derived CDR1 and CDR2 are MNHEY and SVGAGI. The CDR3 coding sequence is TGTGCCAGCAGTTACTCGGAGGGGAGGTATGGCTACACCTTC. Residues: CASSYSEGRYGYTF.

This clonotype was observed many times. The chain uses TRBV27 and TRBJ2-7; unclear D gene. V gave up 3 bases and J gave up 4 bases, with 10 bases separating them. Germline CDR1 reads MNHEY; CDR2 reads SMNVEV (reference sequence). The CDR3 spans 13 residues. The CDR3 coding sequence is TGTGCCAGCAGTTTCGTGTTGGGTTACGAGCAGTACTTC. Protein sequence: CASSFVLGYEQYF.

In its sample, this clonotype was seen a few times. This chain joins TRBV6-1 and TRBJ2-5, with 13 bases identical to TRBD2. The CDR3 sequence is 17 residues long. Germline loops: CDR1 MNHNS, CDR2 SASEGT. Trimming cost V 5 bases and J 3 bases; bases outside gene matches: 9. This chain's CDR3 is CASSRRLAGGKEETQYF. CDR3 coding DNA: TGTGCCAGCAGTCGACGACTAGCGGGGGGCAAGGAAGAGACCCAGTACTTC.

This clonotype showed up just a few times. The chain combines TRBV6-1 with TRBJ1-6, with 8 bases fitting TRBD1. The length of the CDR3 is 14 residues. Per germline, CDR1 MNHNS and CDR2 SASEGT. J gave up 13 bases and V 3 bases, and 8 bases lay outside the gene matches. The CDR3 reads CASSETGARDPLHF. CDR3 sequence (DNA): TGTGCCAGCAGTGAGACAGGGGCTAGGGATCCCCTCCACTTT.

This clonotype was counted ten times or more. CDR3 nucleotide sequence: TGTGCCAGCAGTTTAAGGAGCAATCAGCCCCAGCATTTT. This codes for CASSLRSNQPQHF. The chain joins TRBV12-3 or TRBV12-4 to TRBJ1-5, with D unclear. The ends were cut back, 2 bases at V and 1 base at J, with 3 bases in the middle. CDR3 length equals 13 residues.

This clonotype was counted at least ten times. J is TRBJ1-2 and V is TRBV28; D uncertain. Germline assignment: CDR1 MDHEN and CDR2 SYDVKM. This CDR3 comprises 12 residues. V dropped 2 bases and J dropped 2 bases, with 3 bases sitting between them. The CDR3 DNA follows: TGTGCCAGCAGTTTAGAGAACTATGGCTACACCTTC. It specifies CASSLENYGYTF.

This clonotype was recorded at least ten times. The CDR3 loop is CASSLTPTGSSYEQYF. In DNA form, the CDR3 reads TGTGCCAGCAGTCTCACACCGACAGGCAGCTCCTACGAGCAGTACTTC. The rearrangement joins TRBV6-2 or TRBV6-3 to TRBJ2-7; possibly TRBD1 for D (6 bases). The V and J ends lost 5 bases and 0 bases respectively, with 17 bases between them. The CDR3 is 16 residues long. Germline lookup yields CDR1 MNHEY and CDR2 SVGEGT.

This clonotype was seen ten or more times. The V and J genes are TRBV7-9 and TRBJ1-5, with 7 bases identical to TRBD1. The CDR3 is made up of 15 amino acids. Germline assignment: CDR1 SEHNR and CDR2 FQNEAQ (reference sequence). V lost 5 bases, J lost 3 bases, and 7 bases stayed unmatched. The DNA of the CDR3 is TGTGCCAGCAGCACCAACAGGGGCCCCAATCAGCCCCAGCATTTT. It translates to CASSTNRGPNQPQHF.